Shown below are 14 T cell receptor beta chains from a single sample sequenced in a study of blood T cell repertoires in COVID-19. The method was immunoSEQ multiplex PCR; TCRdb's version includes in-frame clones alone and lacks a portion of them. The table has some 250,000 clones, roughly 90% seen once. Sequenced input: peripheral blood. The receptor set was obtained from a woman aged 30 to 39 with COVID-19, enrolled during active disease.

The chain links TRBV12-3 or TRBV12-4 to TRBJ1-1, with a possible D match to TRBD1 (5 bases). With 2 bases removed from V and 7 bases from J, the gap between germline ends came to 11 bases. This CDR3 region has 13 residues. The CDR3 region has the DNA TGTGCCAGCAGTTTACCCGGGGGGGTTGAAGCTTTCTTT. Protein product: CASSLPGGVEAFF.

The chain recombines TRBV9 with TRBJ2-5; 12 positions agree with TRBD2. Trimming removed 6 bases from V and 5 bases from J; junction bases left unmatched: 8. Germline V gene lookup returns CDR1 SGDLS and CDR2 YYNGEE. The CDR3 length is 15 residues. The CDR3, as DNA: TGTGCCAGCAACCCACTAGCGGGGGGAGTGGAGACCCAGTACTTC. Encoded protein: CASNPLAGGVETQYF.

The V call is TRBV9, the J call TRBJ2-7; TRBD1 is a possible D gene (6 bases). Deletions cut 4 bases from V and 0 bases from J, with 17 bases between. The CDR3 covers 16 residues. Germline CDR1 and CDR2: SGDLS and YYNGEE. The CDR3 region has the DNA TGTGCCAGCAGCTCACATCAGGGGACGTACTCCTACGAGCAGTACTTC. Amino acids: CASSSHQGTYSYEQYF.

This chain uses TRBV6-6 with TRBJ2-2, with D maybe TRBD2 (7 bases). Germline V gene sequence: CDR1 MNHNY, CDR2 SVGAGI (reference sequence). The V gene lost 5 bases and the J gene lost 5 bases, with 21 bases spanning the gap. CDR3 length equals 17 residues. The CDR3: CASSLHGVGGRTGELFF. The CDR3 bases are TGTGCCAGCAGTCTCCACGGAGTGGGGGGGCGAACCGGGGAGCTGTTTTTT.

This clone was observed once. The chain joins TRBV5-1 to TRBJ2-1, with a tentative D call TRBD1 (5 bases). CDR1 SGHRS and CDR2 YFSETQ come from the germline V gene. V lost 0 bases to trimming and J lost 6 bases, with 13 bases between them. The CDR3 sequence is 15 residues long. The CDR3 nucleotides are TGCGCCAGCAGCTTGGCAGGGCCCCCGGCCAATGAGCAGTTCTTC. It yields the protein CASSLAGPPANEQFF.

The chain employs TRBV10-1 and TRBJ2-7; TRBD1 might be the D (5 bases). Germline-derived CDR1 and CDR2 are WNHNN and SYGVQD (reference sequence). Trimming left V 4 bases short and J 0 bases short, with 10 bases between. The CDR3 covers 14 residues. The CDR3 sequence: CASSVQGSSYEQYF. The CDR3 nucleotides read TGCGCCAGCAGTGTCCAGGGTAGCTCCTACGAGCAGTACTTC.

The chain is built from TRBV5-1 and TRBJ1-3, with D uncertain. The CDR3 has 13 amino acids. CDR1 and CDR2 (germline): SGHRS, YFSETQ. V was clipped by 4 bases and J by 3 bases, with 8 bases between them. The CDR3 DNA reads TGCGCCAGCAGCATAGAGAATGGAAACACCATATATTTT. It is translated as CASSIENGNTIYF.

The V gene is TRBV19, the J gene TRBJ1-2; D is perhaps TRBD1 (5 bases). CDR1 is LNHDA, CDR2 SQIVND, per germline (reference sequence). CDR3 length: 14 amino acids. The germline V and J ends were trimmed by 3 bases and 5 bases, with 13 bases remaining between them. The CDR3 bases are TGTGCCAGTAGTATGTCGCCAGGGAGGTATGGCTACACCTTC. Protein product: CASSMSPGRYGYTF.

J is TRBJ1-1 and V is TRBV18; D is undetermined. The germline V gene encodes CDR1 KGHSH and CDR2 LQKENI. The CDR3 length is 13 residues. V was clipped by 3 bases and J by 6 bases, with 11 bases between them. For the CDR3, the DNA is TGTGCCAGCTCACCTCCGGGTGGATCTGAAGCTTTCTTT. Amino acids: CASSPPGGSEAFF. Full variable domain (rest looked up from reference TRBV18 and TRBJ1-1): NAGVMQNPRHLVRRRGQEARLRCSPMKGHSHVYWYRQLPEEGLKFMVYLQKENIIDESGMPKERFSAEFPKEGPSILRIQQVVRGDSAAYFCASSPPGGSEAFFGQGTRLTVV.

The chain combines TRBV6-2 or TRBV6-3 with TRBJ2-1; a possible D gene is TRBD2 (6 bases). This CDR3 has 15 residues. V was cut by 2 bases and J by 4 bases, with 12 bases left in between. The germline V gene has CDR1 MNHEY and CDR2 SVGEGT. The CDR3 sequence: CASSYGGARYNEQFF. CDR3 nucleotides: TGTGCCAGCAGTTACGGAGGGGCGCGTTACAATGAGCAGTTCTTC.

The rearrangement uses TRBV5-1 and TRBJ2-1; the D is unclear. This CDR3 comprises 14 residues. The germline V gene has CDR1 SGHRS and CDR2 YFSETQ. V gave up 4 bases and J gave up 7 bases, with 15 bases separating them. CDR3 DNA sequence: TGCGCCAGCAGCCGAGACACGGTTAGTAATGAGCAGTTCTTC. This sequence encodes CASSRDTVSNEQFF.

The chain joins TRBV5-6 to TRBJ2-7, with TRBD1 matching 9 bases. Germline trimming cut 4 bases from V and 7 bases from J; bases unmatched to any gene: 6. CDR3 length equals 13 residues. Germline CDR1 SGHDT, CDR2 YYEEEE. CDR3 bases: TGTGCCAGCAGCATACAGGGGGCGCGTGAGCAGTACTTC. It encodes CASSIQGAREQYF.

The gene calls are TRBV2 and TRBJ2-1; D is uncertain. Germline values: CDR1 SNHLY, CDR2 FYNNEI. This CDR3 is built from 11 residues. V gave up 6 bases and J gave up 6 bases, with 6 bases separating them. The CDR3 loop reads CASRYINEQFF. CDR3 coding DNA: TGTGCCAGCAGGTACATCAATGAGCAGTTCTTC. Full variable domain (missing parts from reference TRBV2 and TRBJ2-1): EPEVTQTPSHQVTQMGQEVILRCVPISNHLYFYWYRQILGQKVEFLVSFYNNEISEKSEIFDDQFSVERPDGSNFTLKIRSTKLEDSAMYFCASRYINEQFFGPGTRLTVL.

As for this clone: At the DNA level, this CDR3 is encoded by other sequences in the same sample as well. The chain carries TRBV5-1 and TRBJ1-5; a possible D gene is TRBD1 (5 bases). The V and J ends lost 0 bases and 1 base respectively, with 8 bases between them. The CDR3 totals 15 residues. Looked up from germline, CDR1 is SGHRS and CDR2 is YFSETQ. The CDR3 coding sequence is TGCGCCAGCAGCTTGGGCGGGGGGAGCAATCAGCCCCAGCATTTT. Translating it yields CASSLGGGSNQPQHF. The full variable domain, rest sourced from reference TRBV5-1 and TRBJ1-5, is KAGVTQTPRYLIKTRGQQVTLSCSPISGHRSVSWYQQTPGQGLQFLFEYFSETQRNKGNFPGRFSGRQFSNSRSEMNVSTLELGDSALYLCASSLGGGSNQPQHFGDGTRLSIL.